This T cell receptor (beta chain) was identified during a study of blood T cell repertoires in COVID-19 (dated by TCRdb to 2019 to 2021). As for the study more broadly: Samples from collaborators originated in the United States, Italy and Spain and spanned both the acute and convalescent phases of COVID-19. The prospective study material was composed of cDNA or gDNA derived from T cells, B-cell-depleted T cells, or PBMCs. Deeply sampled blood TCRbeta repertoires from subjects exposed to, actively infected with, or recovered from COVID-19 were included in the dataset. The repertoires were released in a freely available public database meant as a resource for research on the immune response to SARS-CoV-2. The samples were drawn from the first 160 participants of the ongoing ImmuneRACE study and from 1,254 subjects provided by 6 global collaborators. Nearly every sample came with metadata listing a de-identified subject ID, COVID-19 status, age in years and sex. Where available, HLA class I and class II types were taken from metadata supplied by the sample provider and were not determined by assay-based typing.

Turning to this clone: This receptor's antigen is unknown. No qualities accompany the bases; no much larger clone lies one base away.

TCRbeta CDR3 regions were amplified from genomic DNA using the immunoSEQ Assay, a bias-controlled multiplex PCR. The original methods were these. Nucleated cell counts per sample were estimated from amplification of reference gene primers within the assay. To quantify the absolute abundance of each unique TCRbeta CDR3 rearrangement, sequence reads were collapsed and filtered. Productive Simpson clonality was computed per sample as the square root of Simpson's diversity index over productive rearrangements. Held by TCRdb, this immuneACCESS table contains in-frame sequences only and omits some clones. Under half of the omission traces to an unresolved V gene where checked; the cause of the rest is unknown. V, J and clone size are those of that table, while D and trimming were read from the DNA. The sample yields roughly 380,000 clones; 81% were counted once. 1.1% of the sample comes from the top ten.

Whole blood was collected in K2EDTA tubes by collaborating institutions according to the institutions' own protocols. For TCRbeta analysis, collaborators shipped samples in one of three forms: frozen whole blood, isolated PBMCs, or DNA extracted from either of those sample types. What the authors observed across the whole study: Clinical and demographic metadata were provided uncurated, with the amount varying by source and participant.

CDR1 and CDR2 were assigned from the germline V gene as SGDLS and YYNGEE. From the cysteine through the phenylalanine, the CDR3 covers 13 amino acids. Only CDR3 DNA is held: 39 bases, read in frame from base 1. Relative to germline, V is 3 bases shorter and J is 10 bases shorter, with 11 bases between their ends. This TCR was recovered from a human donor with acute or convalescent COVID-19. The donor label of this sample is uncertain. The sample comprised peripheral blood. The chain is made from TRBV9 and TRBJ1-6; TRBD1 could be the D gene, as 6 bases match. The DNA reads TGTGCCAGCAGCGGGGGGACATCCTCACCCCTCCACTTT. This codes for CASSGGTSSPLHF.